This TCR beta chain was recorded in a study of CD8+CD57+ T cells in acquired aplastic anemia. The wider study: Sorted cells (CD4+ and CD8+) yielded DNA amounts that averaged roughly 3.2 ug. Study-level results: Fewer than 30 CD8+ CDR3 sequences were shared between patients and controls.

CDR3 length: 16 residues. With 0 bases removed from V and 3 bases from J, the gap between germline ends came to 12 bases. From germline, CDR1 is SGHRS and CDR2 YFSETQ. An expansion of CD8+CD57+ cells by flow cytometry had been shown in patients chosen for sequencing. There were no patients without severe acquired aplastic anemia. Each patient gave a blood sample that was collected before any therapy had been received. A word on this clonotype: Its target is unknown. One base away lies a much larger clone, so this may be a sequencing read error.

Genomic DNA constituted the template upon which TCR beta VDJ and CDR3 profiling was performed. MiXCR was run by TCRdb on the reads, yielding one entry per CDR3 protein. The data hold about 180,000 distinct CDR3 sequences, with approximately 48% observed a single time. The V and J genes are TRBV5-1 and TRBJ1-4; D is perhaps TRBD1 (6 bases). The receptor comes from a human donor with aplastic anemia. The sample comprised sorted CD4+, CD8+, or CD8+CD57+ T cells (not recorded which) from PBMCs. Here the CDR3 DNA reads TGCGCCAGCAGCTTGGCTAAGGGGGGCCCTAATGAAAAACTGTTTTTT. Amino acid sequence: CASSLAKGGPNEKLFF.